The sequence of this TCR beta chain was determined in a study of T-cell memory formation after mild COVID-19 (TCRdb year 2021). Turning to the overall study: TCR sequence clusters from the two donors were largely donor specific. In two donors, T-cell clones that expanded and contracted after mild COVID-19 were followed by sequencing TCRalpha and TCRbeta repertoires longitudinally. Two young, previously healthy adult volunteers made up the cohort, one male and one female.

In the case of this clonotype: Its antigen is currently not known. Base-call qualities are not available, and no considerably larger clone is one nucleotide away.

Ficoll-Paque density gradient centrifugation was used to isolate PBMCs. Per the germline V gene, SGHRS is the CDR1 and YFSETQ is the CDR2. The junction shows trimming of 1 base on V and 7 bases on J, and the gene matches do not reach 2 bases of it. The CDR3, cysteine through phenylalanine, is 15 amino acids long. Of all the DNA, just the CDR3 is kept, 45 bases in frame from base 1. What the study reported, not specific to this receptor: Contracting CD4+ clones were located mainly in the CM and EM memory subsets, whereas CD8+ clones were found to be enriched in EMRA. From day 15 to 85, contracting clones showed balanced CD4/CD8 phenotypes, whereas a second wave of clones that expanded from day 15 to 37 leaned towards CD4+. SARS-CoV-2 specificity was not confirmed for the second-wave clones peaking on day 37. The study included only a couple of mild cases, and larger cohorts that include severe cases with pre-infection samples were judged to be necessary. Some responding clones were detected in pre-infection memory, which suggested that pre-existing cross-reactive memory T cells had joined the SARS-CoV-2 response.

The instrument given in TCRdb is Illumina NovaSeq 6000. cDNA libraries for TCRalpha and TCRbeta were prepared by 5'RACE using constant-segment primers, with sample barcodes and unique molecular identifiers added. RNA was extracted from every sample with Trizol reagent. Amplification of the libraries took two PCR steps, and the second step added a second sample barcode plus Illumina TruSeq adapters. Sequencing of the libraries was done on an Illumina NovaSeq, producing 2 x 150 bp paired-end reads. Per the original workflow: With migec v1.2.7, reads were demultiplexed and then collapsed into UMI-guided consensus sequences. Using mixcr v2.1.11, the UMI consensuses were aligned to TRA and TRB V and J templates and assembled into clonotypes. A clonotype was counted as expanded or contracted only when both edgeR and NoisET called the clonotype significant, with the noise models trained on biological replicates. For edgeR calls, a false discovery rate-adjusted p below 0.01 and a log2 fold-change threshold of 1 were applied. As an exploratory analysis of dynamics, max-normalized trajectories of the 1000 most abundant clonotypes were examined by PCA with hierarchical clustering. The CD4 or CD8 phenotype of responding clones was assigned using the separately sequenced CD4+ and CD8+ repertoires. Clones were called with MiXCR by TCRdb after fastp trimmed the public reads at Q25, and only in-frame beta chains were retained. Duplicate CDR3 protein sequences are folded into a single record with the most common DNA and genes. The V and J calls were determined by TCRdb, not by the authors. The sample table records roughly 100,000 distinct CDR3 sequences; more than 15% of these occur just once. Less than 35% of the sample goes to the ten largest clones.

The sequenced material came from PBMCs or a T cell subset sorted from them (not recorded which). The rearrangement combines TRBV5-1 with TRBJ2-1; 13 central nucleotides agree with TRBD2. The source of this sequence is an adult woman who had mild COVID-19 (a few samples of this study predate the infection). The sample titles of this study are shuffled in the database, so cell type and time point are left out; the donor was told from shared clones. The nucleotides are TGCGCCAGCAGCTTGACTAGCGGGAGGGGGAATGAGCAGTTCTTC. This codes for CASSLTSGRGNEQFF. The reference TRBV5-1 and TRBJ2-1 proteins fill in what lies around the CDR3, so the full variable domain reads KAGVTQTPRYLIKTRGQQVTLSCSPISGHRSVSWYQQTPGQGLQFLFEYFSETQRNKGNFPGRFSGRQFSNSRSEMNVSTLELGDSALYLCASSLTSGRGNEQFFGPGTRLTVL.